This T cell receptor beta chain was captured in a study of blood T cell repertoires in COVID-19. The repertoire was sequenced with immunoSEQ multiplex PCR; TCRdb's copy has only in-frame clones and lacks some. The sample shows about 220,000 clones, 84% of them seen only once. This clone was observed a single time. The germline V gene has CDR1 SQVTM and CDR2 ANQGSEA. V trimming: 7 bases; J trimming: 6 bases; junction bases outside the gene matches: 14. CDR3 length: 14 residues. V is TRBV29-1 and J is TRBJ1-2, with 7 bases fitting TRBD1. The TCR was taken from a man aged 50 or older with active or convalescent COVID-19. The sequenced material came from peripheral blood. Here the CDR3 reads CSASGGGTTHGYTF. CDR3 nucleotide sequence: TGCAGCGCCTCTGGAGGGGGCACCACCCATGGCTACACCTTC.